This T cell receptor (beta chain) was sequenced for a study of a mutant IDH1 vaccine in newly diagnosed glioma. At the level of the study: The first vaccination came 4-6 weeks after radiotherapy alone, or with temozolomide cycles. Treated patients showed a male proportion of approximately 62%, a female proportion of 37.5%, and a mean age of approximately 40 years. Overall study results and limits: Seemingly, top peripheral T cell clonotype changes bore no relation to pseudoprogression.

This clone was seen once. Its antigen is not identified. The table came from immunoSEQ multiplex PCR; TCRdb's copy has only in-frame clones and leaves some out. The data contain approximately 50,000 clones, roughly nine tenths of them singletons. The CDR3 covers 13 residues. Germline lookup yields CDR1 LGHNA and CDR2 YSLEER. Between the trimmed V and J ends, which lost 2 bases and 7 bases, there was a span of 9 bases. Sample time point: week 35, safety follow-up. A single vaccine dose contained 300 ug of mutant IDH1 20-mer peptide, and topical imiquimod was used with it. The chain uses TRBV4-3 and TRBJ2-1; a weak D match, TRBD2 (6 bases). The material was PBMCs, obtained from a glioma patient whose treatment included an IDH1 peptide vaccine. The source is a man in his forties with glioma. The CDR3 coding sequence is TGCGCCAGCAGCCAACACCGGGAGAATGAGCAGTTCTTC. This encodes CASSQHRENEQFF.